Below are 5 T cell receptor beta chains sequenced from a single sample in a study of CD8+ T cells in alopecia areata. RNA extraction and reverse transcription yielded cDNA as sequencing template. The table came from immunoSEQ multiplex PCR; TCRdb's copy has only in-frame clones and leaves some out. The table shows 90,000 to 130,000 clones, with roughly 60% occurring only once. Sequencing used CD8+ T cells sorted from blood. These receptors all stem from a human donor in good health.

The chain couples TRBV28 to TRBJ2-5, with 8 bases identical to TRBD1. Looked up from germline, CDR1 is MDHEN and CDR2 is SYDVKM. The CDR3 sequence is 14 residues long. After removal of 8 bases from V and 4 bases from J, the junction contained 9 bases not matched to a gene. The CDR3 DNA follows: TGTGCCAGCCCTTGGCAGGGGGCCGGAGAGACCCAGTACTTC. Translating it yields CASPWQGAGETQYF.

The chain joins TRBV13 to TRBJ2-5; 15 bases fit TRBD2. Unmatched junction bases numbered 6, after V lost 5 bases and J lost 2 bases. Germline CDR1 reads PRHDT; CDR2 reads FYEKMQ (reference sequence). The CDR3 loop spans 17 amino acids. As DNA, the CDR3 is TGTGCCAGCAGCCGAAGGGGACTAGCGGGGGGTCAAGAGACCCAGTACTTC. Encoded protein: CASSRRGLAGGQETQYF.

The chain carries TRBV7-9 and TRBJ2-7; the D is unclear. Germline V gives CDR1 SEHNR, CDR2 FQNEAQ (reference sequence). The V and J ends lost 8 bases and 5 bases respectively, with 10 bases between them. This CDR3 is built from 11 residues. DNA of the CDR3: TGTGCCAGCGGCCCCTCGAACGAGCAGTACTTC. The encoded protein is CASGPSNEQYF.

The CDR3 DNA follows: TGTGCCAGCAGCCCGAGTAGTAGCGGGGGGCAAGAGACCCAGTACTTC. Residues: CASSPSSSGGQETQYF. The chain joins TRBV13 to TRBJ2-5; 10 bases are shared with TRBD2. The CDR3 sequence is 16 residues long. The J segment lost 2 bases and the V segment lost 5 bases, leaving 8 bases of the junction unmatched. Germline loops: CDR1 PRHDT, CDR2 FYEKMQ (reference sequence).

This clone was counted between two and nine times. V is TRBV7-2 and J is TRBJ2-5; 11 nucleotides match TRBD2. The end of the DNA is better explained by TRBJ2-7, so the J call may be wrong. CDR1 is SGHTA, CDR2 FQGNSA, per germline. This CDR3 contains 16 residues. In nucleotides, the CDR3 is TGTGCCAGCAGCTTTGAGGGTAGCGGGGGGGCCTACGAGCAGTACTTC. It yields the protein CASSFEGSGGAYEQYF.